This TCR beta chain stems from a study of CD8 T cells in Susac syndrome. Sequencing of TCR beta covered CD8+ and CD4+ T cells obtained from blood. The multiple sclerosis control group was made up of treatment-naive patients with stable or active relapsing-remitting disease. Study conclusions and caveats: In its TCR sequencing and HLA analysis, the study acknowledged that the number of individuals was relatively small.

This clonotype appeared once. The antigen is not known. Per germline, CDR1 GTSNPN and CDR2 SVGIG (reference sequence). The CDR3 contains 16 residues. V dropped 0 bases and J dropped 3 bases, with 17 bases sitting between them. After extraction with the RNeasy kit, roughly 0.5 to 1 ug of the RNA was reverse transcribed using random hexamers. The CDR3 of TCR beta was amplified by immunoSEQ multiplex PCR across 54 Vbeta and 13 Jbeta. TCRdb re-called the immunoSEQ multiplex PCR reads through MiXCR, storing one row per CDR3 protein. The sample lists hundreds of thousands of distinct CDR3 sequences, approximately 85% occurring once.

The receptor's source is a human donor with multiple sclerosis. The sample consisted of CD8+ T cells from PBMCs. This sequence joins TRBV30 and TRBJ2-5; D uncertain. CDR3 nucleotide sequence: TGTGCCTGGAGTGTACTAATAGGGCACCTCAAAGAGACCCAGTACTTC. This sequence encodes CAWSVLIGHLKETQYF.